Listed below are T cell receptor beta chains from one sample, sequenced in a study of cytomegalovirus exposure and HLA in healthy donors. The method was immunoSEQ multiplex PCR; TCRdb's version includes in-frame clones alone and lacks a portion of them. The table lists tens of thousands of clones, 90% to 95% of them singletons. Sequenced: PBMCs. The receptors here all came from a woman between 18 and 29 years old in good health and CMV-seronegative. Each CDR3 is given without its conserved first and last residue. The size of a clone is reported for some rows only, either as once, few or many, or as a class for expanded clones.

TRBJ2-7 TRBV27 12 . ASSPDWPGGEQY
TRBJ2-1 TRBV5-1 13 . ASSFMAGGPSEQF
TRBJ1-2 TRBV10-3 12 . AISGQASNYGYT
TRBJ2-3 TRBV7-3 13 . ASSLVGGGTDTQY
TRBJ2-5 TRBV14 13 . ASSLRVGTQETQY
TRBJ2-2 TRBV9 15 . ASSVVPQPGSTGELF
TRBJ1-2 TRBV7-6 12 . ASSSPLSNYGYT
TRBJ1-5 TRBV23-1 13 once ASSQAGEGDQPQH
TRBJ1-1 TRBV7-8 12 . ASSLQGADTEAF
TRBJ1-4 TRBV18 14 . ASSPRSDRGSEKLF
TRBJ2-7 TRBV5-4 11 . ASSLEEGYEQY
TRBJ1-1 TRBV6-1 10 once ASSEREGRAF
TRBJ2-3 TRBV9 15 . ASSVNLGGGSTDTQY
TRBJ2-1 TRBV7-2 13 . ASNNPGQGYNEQF
TRBJ1-5 TRBV18 12 few ASSPPQANQPQH
TRBJ2-5 TRBV4-3 15 . ASSQRPRSGVGETQY
TRBJ1-4 TRBV27 13 . ASSYRGQGGEKLF
TRBJ2-2 TRBV5-1 13 . ATGQGALNTGELF
TRBJ2-3 TRBV19 12 . ASSLDRGKDTQY
TRBJ2-7 TRBV4-1 12 . ASSQSQGIYEQY
TRBJ1-1 TRBV6-6 11 . ASSWGENTEAF
TRBJ1-5 TRBV28 12 . ASSSYRGFQPQH
TRBJ2-3 TRBV9 13 . ASSVAIQGTDTQY
TRBJ1-2 TRBV6-5 11 . ASSNHRENGYT
TRBJ1-5 TRBV4-1 16 . ASSQFPVPLRGHQPQH
TRBJ1-1 TRBV7-9 14 . ASSLPGQLMNTEAF
TRBJ1-5 TRBV5-1 12 once ASSLDGGNQPQH
TRBJ2-7 TRBV28 14 . ASRSPSGTGTYEQY
TRBJ2-2 TRBV4-1 14 . ASSRLAGGLAGELF
TRBJ2-5 TRBV5-6 15 once ASSLELAGGFSETQY
TRBJ2-5 TRBV18 11 . ASSPGRQETQY
TRBJ2-2 TRBV18 14 . AILGRDTANTGELF
TRBJ1-1 TRBV6-5 12 . ASTVTGENTEAF
TRBJ2-7 TRBV28 11 . ASSFSGSYEQY